Here is one T cell receptor beta chain with its context. This record belongs to a study of blood T cell repertoires in COVID-19. Study overall: Samples taken during acute and convalescent COVID-19 were collected in the United States, Italy and Spain. Nucleic acid was either cDNA or gDNA, and it came from T cells, B-cell-depleted T cells, or PBMCs.

The CDR3 runs 18 residues. Germline V gives CDR1 LGHNA, CDR2 YNFKEQ. J lost 3 bases, V lost 4 bases, and 13 bases had no gene match. The authors' processing: Nucleated cell counts were estimated from reference gene primer amplification. The method was immunoSEQ multiplex PCR; TCRdb's version includes in-frame clones alone and lacks a portion of them. V and J calls and clone size are as listed in that table; D and trimming were resolved from the DNA. Here the sample spans 130,000 to 150,000 clones, 70% to 90% being singletons. The V call is TRBV4-2, the J call TRBJ2-7, with TRBD2 matching over 12 bases. The TCR sequence derives from an older woman with COVID-19, enrolled during active disease. Source material: peripheral blood. CDR3 loop: CASSLQPSGGAESYEQYF. The CDR3 coding sequence is TGTGCCAGCAGCCTCCAACCTAGCGGGGGGGCAGAGAGCTACGAGCAGTACTTC.